A single T cell receptor beta chain is shown here with its context. The ends lost 5 bases at V and 4 bases at J; junction bases unmatched: 7. Germline V gene sequence: CDR1 SGHNT, CDR2 YENEEA. The CDR3 runs to 14 residues. TCRdb keeps only in-frame clones here, not all; method: immunoSEQ multiplex PCR. The sample includes about 120,000 clones, more than 80% seen only once; the top ten take about 1.1%. The data were obtained in a study of control samples from healthy donors and cancer patients. The rearrangement uses TRBV11-3 and TRBJ2-7, with 8 nucleotides matching TRBD2. This receptor was identified in a woman aged 45-65 years with colorectal cancer. Sequencing was performed on PBMCs. CDR3 DNA: TGTGCCAGCAGCCCGCGAAGCGGGAGTTACGAGCAGTACTTC. Its protein is CASSPRSGSYEQYF. Full variable domain (remainder filled in from reference TRBV11-3 and TRBJ2-7): EAGVVQSPRYKIIEKKQPVAFWCNPISGHNTLYWYLQNLGQGPELLIRYENEEAVDDSQLPKDRFSAERLKGVDSTLKIQPAELGDSAVYLCASSPRSGSYEQYFGPGTRLTVT.